This TCR beta chain stems from a study of OX40 agonist ivuxolimab in advanced cancers. General study points: In the 0.1 to 3.0 mg/kg range, CD4+ and CD8+ blood T cells had expanded clonally by week 6. Relative to CD4+ cells, CD8+ T cells on average had more expanded clones. The authors did not determine the antigen specificity of the expanded peripheral T cells.

Remarks on this clone: Its cognate antigen is unknown.

Autoimmune disease history or systemic immunosuppression led to patients being barred. The method was immunoSEQ multiplex PCR; TCRdb's version includes in-frame clones alone and lacks a portion of them. The sample contains about 66,000 clones, around 89% of which appear only once. Germline CDR1 is SGHKS and CDR2 is YYEKEE (reference sequence). This CDR3 is 14 amino acids long. J lost 5 bases, V lost 6 bases, and 5 bases had no gene match. The receptor comes from an adult with an advanced solid tumor such as melanoma, head and neck, liver or kidney cancer. Sequencing was performed on CD4+ or CD8+ T cells sorted from blood, taken in a trial of the OX40 agonist ivuxolimab. The chain links TRBV5-5 to TRBJ1-4; TRBD1 matches at 9 bases. DNA of the CDR3: TGTGCCAGCACCCGGGACAGGGCCAATGAAAAACTGTTTTTT. This encodes CASTRDRANEKLFF.